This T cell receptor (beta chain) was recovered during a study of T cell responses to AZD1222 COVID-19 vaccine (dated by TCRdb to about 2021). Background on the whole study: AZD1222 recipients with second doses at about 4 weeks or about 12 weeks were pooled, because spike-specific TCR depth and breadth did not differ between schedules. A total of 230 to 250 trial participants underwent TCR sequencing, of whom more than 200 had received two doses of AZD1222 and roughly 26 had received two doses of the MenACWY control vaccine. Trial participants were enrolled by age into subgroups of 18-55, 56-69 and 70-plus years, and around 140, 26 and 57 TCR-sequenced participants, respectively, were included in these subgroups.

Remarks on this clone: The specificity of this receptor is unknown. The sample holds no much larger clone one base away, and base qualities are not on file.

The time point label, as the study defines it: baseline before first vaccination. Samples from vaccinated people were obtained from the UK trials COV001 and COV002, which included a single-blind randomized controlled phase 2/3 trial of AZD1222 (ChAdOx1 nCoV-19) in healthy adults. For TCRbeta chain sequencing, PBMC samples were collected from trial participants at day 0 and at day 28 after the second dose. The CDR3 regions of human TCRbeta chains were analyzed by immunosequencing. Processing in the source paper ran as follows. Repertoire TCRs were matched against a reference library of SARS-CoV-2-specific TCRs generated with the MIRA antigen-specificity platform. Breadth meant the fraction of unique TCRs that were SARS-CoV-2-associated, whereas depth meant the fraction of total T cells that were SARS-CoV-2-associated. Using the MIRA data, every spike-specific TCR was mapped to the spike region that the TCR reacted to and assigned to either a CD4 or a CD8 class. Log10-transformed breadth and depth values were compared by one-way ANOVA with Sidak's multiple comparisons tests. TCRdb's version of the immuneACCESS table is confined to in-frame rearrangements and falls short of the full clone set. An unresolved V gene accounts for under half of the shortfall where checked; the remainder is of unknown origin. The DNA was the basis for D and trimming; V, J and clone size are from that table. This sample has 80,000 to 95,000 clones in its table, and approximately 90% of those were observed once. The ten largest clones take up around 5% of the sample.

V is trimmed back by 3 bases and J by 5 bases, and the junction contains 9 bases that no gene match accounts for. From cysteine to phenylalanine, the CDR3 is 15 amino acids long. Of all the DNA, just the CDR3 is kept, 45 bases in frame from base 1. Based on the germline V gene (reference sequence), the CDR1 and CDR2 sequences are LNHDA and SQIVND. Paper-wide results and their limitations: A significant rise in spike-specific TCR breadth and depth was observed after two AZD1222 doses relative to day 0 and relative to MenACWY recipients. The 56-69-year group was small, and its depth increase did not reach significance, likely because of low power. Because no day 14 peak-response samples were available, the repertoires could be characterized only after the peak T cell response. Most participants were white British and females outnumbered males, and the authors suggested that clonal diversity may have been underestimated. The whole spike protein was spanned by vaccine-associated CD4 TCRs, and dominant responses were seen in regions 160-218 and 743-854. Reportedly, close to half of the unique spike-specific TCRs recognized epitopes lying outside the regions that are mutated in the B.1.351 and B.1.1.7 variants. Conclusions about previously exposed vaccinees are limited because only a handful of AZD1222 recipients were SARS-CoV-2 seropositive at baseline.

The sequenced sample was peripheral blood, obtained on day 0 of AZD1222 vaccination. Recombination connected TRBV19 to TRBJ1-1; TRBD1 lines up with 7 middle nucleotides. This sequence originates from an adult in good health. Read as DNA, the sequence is TGTGCCAGTAGTATTGCCGGGACAGCGGGGACTGAAGCTTTCTTT. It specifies CASSIAGTAGTEAFF.